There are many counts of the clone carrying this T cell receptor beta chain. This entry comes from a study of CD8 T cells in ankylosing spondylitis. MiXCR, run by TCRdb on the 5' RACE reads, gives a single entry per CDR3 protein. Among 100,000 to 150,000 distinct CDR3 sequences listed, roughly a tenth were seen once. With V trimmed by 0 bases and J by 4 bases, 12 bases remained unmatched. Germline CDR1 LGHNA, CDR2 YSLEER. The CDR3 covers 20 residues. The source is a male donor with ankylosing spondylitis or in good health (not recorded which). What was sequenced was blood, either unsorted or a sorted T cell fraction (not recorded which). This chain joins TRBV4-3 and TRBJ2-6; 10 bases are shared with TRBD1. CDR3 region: CASSQDPALGQGTGANVLTF. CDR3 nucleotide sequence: TGCGCCAGCAGCCAAGATCCAGCGCTGGGACAGGGGACAGGGGCCAACGTCCTGACTTTC.